Given below is one T cell receptor beta chain in context. Its target antigen remains unknown. Base qualities are not provided; no much larger clone lies one nucleotide away. Each donor gave one peripheral blood draw, about 110 mL on average, collected into heparinised tubes. Using a panel that included CD45RO, CCR7, CD25, CD127, CD95 and CD27, naive, central memory, regulatory and stem cell-like memory CD4+ T cells were sorted on a BD FACSAria II. Every sorted population had a purity above 95%. PBMCs were isolated immediately by Lymphoprep density gradient centrifugation and stained directly without culture. So that batch effects would be minimized, each experiment stained and sorted samples in pairs, pairing one healthy donor with one patient. The entire amount of isolated RNA was reverse transcribed using the High Capacity cDNA Reverse Transcription Kit, so the sequenced TCRB transcripts were expressed ones. Naive, central memory and regulatory T cell samples underwent deep immunoSEQ sequencing, averaging about 3.57 million total reads per sample. Sorted cells were lysed in RLT buffer and RNA was extracted with DNase-treated RNeasy Micro or Mini kits, depending on cell number. Each cell subset was processed on its own to prevent cross-contamination, while patient and healthy donor samples were processed together. Using the immunoSEQ multiplex PCR, TCRB sequences were amplified from cDNA into 87-bp fragments spanning the CDR3 region. Amplicons were sequenced on the Illumina HiSeq platform. Regarding the original processing steps: PCR bias was corrected computationally using synthetic template baselines, and reads within Hamming distance 2 were collapsed, with unmergeable singletons discarded. Reads were aligned against IMGT to assign V, D and J genes, CDR3 length and insertions or deletions at six rearrangement sites. Within each subset, clonotype counts were normalized to sorted cell number, after which true diversity and Gini coefficients were computed with the tcR R package. Repertoire sharing was quantified using the overlap coefficient calculated on TCRB nucleotide sequences. The table comes from immuneACCESS by way of TCRdb, which keeps in-frame sequences with V and J called. Part of the clones is missing from these tables; in studies checked, under half for an unresolved V gene and the rest for unknown reasons. V and J calls plus clone size are reproduced from that table; the DNA served to infer D and trimming. This sample gives roughly 50,000 clones in total; under 60% of them show up just once. Clones ranked in the top ten supply approximately 2.5% of the sample.

The record originates from a study of beta chain features in type 1 diabetes listed by TCRdb under 2018. Describing the broader study: No differences in mean age, gender distribution, total cell number or subset yield were found between patients and healthy donors. A total of about 100,000,000 sorted cells were examined across all samples, and RNA yield correlated strongly with the number of cells per subset. The study compared the TCRB repertoires of sorted circulating CD4+ T cell subsets in recently diagnosed type 1 diabetes patients with those in matched healthy donors. Whereas all 30 or so donors provided naive and central memory subsets, regulatory and stem cell-like memory subsets were isolated from just 8 patients and roughly 8 healthy donors.

The research as a whole found: Because the HLA sub-analyses included only small numbers of individuals, any influence of HLA type on TCRB rearrangement was left unresolved. A moderate but significant shortening of TCRB CDR3 length was observed in type 1 diabetes patients in all four CD4+ subsets. Shorter templates might be favored by PCR, yet because patient and control samples were amplified and corrected together, any such skew would affect both groups equally. Because cDNA rather than genomic DNA was sequenced, highly expressing activated cells could have been over-represented, although no difference in activation and CD3 levels was found between groups. Patients with type 1 diabetes made fewer insertions and deleted more nucleotides at VDJ recombination sites, implying thymic rearrangement abnormalities. Naive, central memory and regulatory TCRB repertoires appeared more similar among patients than among healthy donors.

V sheds 4 bases and J sheds 3 bases, leaving 9 bases between their ends. CDR1 and CDR2 are drawn from the germline V gene: SGHTA, FQGNSA. The cysteine opens and the phenylalanine closes a CDR3 of 13 amino acids. The DNA shown is the 39-base CDR3, in frame from base 1. This chain is built from TRBV7-2 and TRBJ1-1; a tentative D match to TRBD1 spans 6 bases. Source material: Tregs from blood. According to the study, the label for this sample's cell subset or site signals: regulatory CD4+ T cells. This TCR was sampled from a woman aged 40 to 50 with type 1 diabetes. The CDR3 protein sequence reads: CASSWNRDTEAFF. The DNA sequence follows: TGTGCCAGCAGCTGGAACAGGGACACTGAAGCTTTCTTT.